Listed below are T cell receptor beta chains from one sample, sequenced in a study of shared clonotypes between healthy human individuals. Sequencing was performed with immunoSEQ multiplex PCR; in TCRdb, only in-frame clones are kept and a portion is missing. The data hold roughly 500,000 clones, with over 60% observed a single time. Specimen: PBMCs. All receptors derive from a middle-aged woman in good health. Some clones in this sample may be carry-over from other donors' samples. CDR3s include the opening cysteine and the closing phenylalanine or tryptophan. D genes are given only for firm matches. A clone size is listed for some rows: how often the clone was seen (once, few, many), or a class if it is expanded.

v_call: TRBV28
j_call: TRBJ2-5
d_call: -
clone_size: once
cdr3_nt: TGTGCCAGCAGTTTAGGGGGAGCCAGGGAGACCCAGTACTTC
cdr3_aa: CASSLGGARETQYF

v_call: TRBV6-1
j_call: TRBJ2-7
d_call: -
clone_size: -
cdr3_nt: TGTGCCAGCAGCCTTGTGGGGGGCTACGAGCAGTACTTC
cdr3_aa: CASSLVGGYEQYF

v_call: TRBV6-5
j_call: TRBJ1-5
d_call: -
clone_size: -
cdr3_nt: TGTGCCAGACCAACCTCCCAGGAATCGGATCAGCCCCAGCATTTT
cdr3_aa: CARPTSQESDQPQHF

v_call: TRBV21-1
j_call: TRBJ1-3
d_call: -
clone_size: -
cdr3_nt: TGTGCCAGCAGCAAAAGTTGCGGGAGCTCTGGAAACACCATATATTTT
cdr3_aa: CASSKSCGSSGNTIYF

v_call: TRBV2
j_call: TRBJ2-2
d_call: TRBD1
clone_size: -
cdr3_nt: TGTGCCAGCAGGGGACAGGTGAACACCGGGGAGCTGTTTTTT
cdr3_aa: CASRGQVNTGELFF

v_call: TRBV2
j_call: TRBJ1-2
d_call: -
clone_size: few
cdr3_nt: TGTGCCAGCAGTGTCGACAGCGGTGGCTACACCTTC
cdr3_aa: CASSVDSGGYTF

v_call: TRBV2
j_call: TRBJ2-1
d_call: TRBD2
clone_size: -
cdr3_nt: TGTGCCAGCATAGTAGGACTAGCAGTTTATGAGCAGTTCTTC
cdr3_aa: CASIVGLAVYEQFF

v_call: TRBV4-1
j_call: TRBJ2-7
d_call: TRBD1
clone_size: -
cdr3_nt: TGCGCCAGCAGCCAGCAGGATGGGACAGGGGGGACAAGCTCCTACGAGCAGTACTTC
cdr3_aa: CASSQQDGTGGTSSYEQYF

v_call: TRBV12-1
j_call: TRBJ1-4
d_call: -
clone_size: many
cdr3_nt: TGTGCCAGCAGTCAAGGCGCGAGTCGTGAAAAACTGTTTTTT
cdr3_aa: CASSQGASREKLFF

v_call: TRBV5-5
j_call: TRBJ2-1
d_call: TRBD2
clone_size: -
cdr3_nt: TGTGCCAGCAGCCGAGGACTAGCGGGAGGATATGGTGAGCAGTTCTTC
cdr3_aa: CASSRGLAGGYGEQFF

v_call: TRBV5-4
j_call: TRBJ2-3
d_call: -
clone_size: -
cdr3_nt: TGTGCCAGCAGCTTGGAGAAGCAAGATACGCAGTATTTT
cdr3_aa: CASSLEKQDTQYF

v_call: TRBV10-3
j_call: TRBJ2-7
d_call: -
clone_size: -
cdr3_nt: TGTGCCATCAGTCCCGGGAACTCCTACGAGCAGTACTTC
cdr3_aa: CAISPGNSYEQYF

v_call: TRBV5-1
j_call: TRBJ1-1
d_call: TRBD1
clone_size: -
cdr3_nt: TGCGCCAGCAGCGGGGGACAGGGCGCCAATGAAGCTTTCTTT
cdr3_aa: CASSGGQGANEAFF

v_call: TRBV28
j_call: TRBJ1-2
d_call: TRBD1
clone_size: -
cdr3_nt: TGTGCCAGCAGACCTGGACAGGACTATGGCTACACCTTC
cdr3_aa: CASRPGQDYGYTF

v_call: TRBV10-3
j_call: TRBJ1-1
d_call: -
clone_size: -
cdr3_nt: TGTGCCATCAGCCCAGTGGCAGGGGCAGGCGCTGAAGCTTTCTTT
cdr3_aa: CAISPVAGAGAEAFF

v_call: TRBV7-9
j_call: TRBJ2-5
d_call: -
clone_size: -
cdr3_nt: TGTGCCAGCAGCTCCCGGGACAAGCGGGGGACCCAGTACTTC
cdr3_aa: CASSSRDKRGTQYF

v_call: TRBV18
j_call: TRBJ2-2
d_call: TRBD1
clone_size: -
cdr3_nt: TGTGCCAGCTCACCAGACAGGGGCGCGAACACCGGGGAGCTGTTTTTT
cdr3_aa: CASSPDRGANTGELFF

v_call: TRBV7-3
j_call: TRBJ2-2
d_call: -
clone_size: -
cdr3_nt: TGTGCCAGCAGCTCGAACACCGGGGAGCTGTTTTTT
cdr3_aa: CASSSNTGELFF

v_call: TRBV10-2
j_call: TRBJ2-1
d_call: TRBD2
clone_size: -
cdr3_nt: TGCGCCAGCAGTGAGTCGGCCGGGGGGACTGGACGCAATGAGCAGTTCTTC
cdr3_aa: CASSESAGGTGRNEQFF

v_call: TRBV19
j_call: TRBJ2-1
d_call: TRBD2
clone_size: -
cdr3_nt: TGTGCCAGTAGTCTCTCATCCTCGTGGGGGGGGTACAATGAGCAGTTCTTC
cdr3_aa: CASSLSSSWGGYNEQFF

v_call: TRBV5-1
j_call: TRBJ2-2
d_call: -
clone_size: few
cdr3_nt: TGCGCCAGCAGCTTTAATATGAACACCGGGGAGCTGTTTTTT
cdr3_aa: CASSFNMNTGELFF

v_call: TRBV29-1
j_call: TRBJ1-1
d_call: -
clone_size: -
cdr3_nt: TGCAGCGTTGGGGGGTCCACTGAAGCTTTCTTT
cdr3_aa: CSVGGSTEAFF

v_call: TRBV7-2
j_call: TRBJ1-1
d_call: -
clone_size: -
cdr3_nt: TGTGCCAGCAGCTTAGGACACCGGGGAGAAGCTTTCTTT
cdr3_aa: CASSLGHRGEAFF

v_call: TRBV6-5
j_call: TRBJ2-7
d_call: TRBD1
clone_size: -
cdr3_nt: TGTGCCAGCAGTGTCACAGGGGAAGGACCTAACGAGCAGTACTTC
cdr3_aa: CASSVTGEGPNEQYF

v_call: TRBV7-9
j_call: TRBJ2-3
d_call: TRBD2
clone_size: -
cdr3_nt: TGTGCCAGCAGCTTAGGTAGCGGGACCCTCCTTGGGTATTTT
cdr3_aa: CASSLGSGTLLGYF

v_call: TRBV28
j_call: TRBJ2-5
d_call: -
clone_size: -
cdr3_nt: TGTGCCAGCAGTGCGCCTCGTCAAGGGGCCCAGTACTTC
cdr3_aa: CASSAPRQGAQYF

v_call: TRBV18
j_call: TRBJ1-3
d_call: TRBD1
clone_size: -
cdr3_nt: TGTGCCAGCGCCGGGACAGGGGGCGGAAACACCATATATTTT
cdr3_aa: CASAGTGGGNTIYF